Each of the 13 T cell receptor beta chains below was sequenced from the same sample in a study of yellow fever vaccine responses in identical twins. Each CDR3 protein is one row after TCRdb ran MiXCR on the RT-PCR reads. Among over 15,000 distinct CDR3 sequences listed, roughly 85% were seen once. Sample: T cells from blood (PBMCs), unsorted or a sorted subset (not recorded which), taken before or after yellow fever vaccination (not recorded which). The receptors derive from a woman under 30 who received the yellow fever vaccine.

The genes are TRBV29-1 and TRBJ1-1, with D unclear. Germline CDR1 is SQVTM and CDR2 is ANQGSEA. Trimming removed 6 bases from V and 0 bases from J, with 8 bases in between. The CDR3 extends over 12 amino acids. The DNA for the CDR3 is TGCAGCGTAGCACCGATGAACACTGAAGCTTTCTTT. Translated, it gives CSVAPMNTEAFF.

The CDR3 loop is CASSVRGPNTEAFF. The CDR3 DNA is TGTGCCAGTAGTGTGAGGGGGCCGAACACTGAAGCTTTCTTT. V gene TRBV19 combines with J gene TRBJ1-1, with 7 bases that match TRBD1. This CDR3 is 14 amino acids long. V gave up 5 bases and J gave up 1 base; unmatched junction bases: 4. CDR1 LNHDA and CDR2 SQIVND come from the germline V gene (reference sequence).

The chain combines TRBV2 with TRBJ2-3, with TRBD2 matching over 12 bases. The ends lost 4 bases at V and 1 base at J; junction bases unmatched: 3. This CDR3 comprises 16 residues. CDR1 is SNHLY, CDR2 FYNNEI, per germline. Here the CDR3 reads CASSGTSGKGTDTQYF. The CDR3 coding sequence is TGTGCCAGCAGTGGGACTAGCGGGAAGGGCACAGATACGCAGTATTTT.

The CDR3 region is CASRTRTELQETQYF. CDR3 DNA: TGTGCCAGCAGAACAAGGACAGAATTACAAGAGACCCAGTACTTC. The chain is built from TRBV2 and TRBJ2-5; the D gene is possibly TRBD1 (6 bases). V shed 6 bases and J shed 2 bases, with 16 bases lying between them. The CDR3 covers 15 residues. Germline CDR1 SNHLY, CDR2 FYNNEI. The full variable domain, its missing parts supplied by reference TRBV2 and TRBJ2-5, is EPEVTQTPSHQVTQMGQEVILRCVPISNHLYFYWYRQILGQKVEFLVSFYNNEISEKSEIFDDQFSVERPDGSNFTLKIRSTKLEDSAMYFCASRTRTELQETQYFGPGTRLLVL.

CDR3 residues: CSVGQGNEQFF. As DNA, the CDR3 is TGCAGCGTTGGACAGGGGAATGAGCAGTTCTTC. The chain uses TRBV29-1 and TRBJ2-1, with 8 bases fitting TRBD1. Trimming removed 4 bases from V and 7 bases from J; junction bases left unmatched: 0. Germline-derived CDR1 and CDR2 are SQVTM and ANQGSEA. This CDR3 is built from 11 residues.

V gene TRBV11-3 combines with J gene TRBJ2-7, with 8 bases matching TRBD2. Germline V CDR1 and CDR2: SGHNT, YENEEA. The V gene end was trimmed by 5 bases and the J gene end by 5 bases; junction bases not matched to a gene: 8. CDR3 length equals 14 residues. The CDR3 sequence: CASSRGLGFDEQYF. CDR3 coding DNA: TGTGCCAGCAGCCGGGGACTAGGTTTCGACGAGCAGTACTTC.

The chain recombines TRBV11-1 with TRBJ2-7; TRBD1 might be the D (6 bases). This CDR3 contains 18 residues. CDR1 and CDR2 from the germline V gene are SGHAT and FQDESV (reference sequence). Trimming removed 1 base at V and 0 bases at J, with 19 bases between. CDR3: CASSLVGRGSQSSYEQYF. DNA for the CDR3: TGTGCCAGCAGCTTAGTTGGCAGGGGATCCCAAAGCTCCTACGAGCAGTACTTC.

V usage is TRBV6-5 and J usage is TRBJ2-1; D not resolved. Germline CDR1 is MNHEY and CDR2 is SVGAGI. Trimming removed 2 bases at V and 6 bases at J, with 5 bases between. The CDR3 has 12 residues. CDR3 nucleotide sequence: TGTGCCAGCAGTTACCCGGGCAATGAGCAGTTCTTC. Translation gives CASSYPGNEQFF.

The chain employs TRBV29-1 and TRBJ1-2; D gene ambiguous. Trimming pared 5 bases from V and 4 bases from J, leaving 8 bases between. Germline V gives CDR1 SQVTM, CDR2 ANQGSEA. The CDR3 consists of 11 residues. CDR3 DNA sequence: TGCAGCGTTTCTACAGTCTATGGCTACACCTTC. Translated: CSVSTVYGYTF.

The chain links TRBV19 to TRBJ1-5, with D perhaps matching TRBD1 (6 bases). Germline V gene lookup returns CDR1 LNHDA and CDR2 SQIVND (reference sequence). Trimming removed 6 bases at V and 3 bases at J, with 9 bases between. This CDR3 is 13 amino acids long. The CDR3 region has the DNA TGTGCCAGTAGCGGACAGCTCAATCAGCCCCAGCATTTT. This codes for CASSGQLNQPQHF.

The chain couples TRBV20-1 to TRBJ2-5; a possible D gene is TRBD2 (6 bases). The V gene's germline CDR1 is DFQATT and CDR2 SNEGSKA (reference sequence). V lost 3 bases, J lost 5 bases, and 13 bases lay in between. The CDR3 extends over 13 amino acids. The CDR3 DNA reads TGCAGTGCTAGGTTTCGGGAGTGGGAGACCCAGTACTTC. It is translated as CSARFREWETQYF.

The chain is built from TRBV24-1 and TRBJ2-3; no definite D call. The CDR3 spans 13 residues. The V and J ends lost 5 bases and 2 bases respectively, with 7 bases between them. Germline CDR1 reads KGHDR; CDR2 reads SFDVKD. The CDR3 DNA sequence: TGTGCCACCAGTGTTGGGTCCACAGATACGCAGTATTTT. This gives the protein CATSVGSTDTQYF.

The gene calls are TRBV5-5 and TRBJ2-1, with 7 bases lining up with TRBD1. Germline V gene data show CDR1 as SGHKS and CDR2 as YYEKEE (reference sequence). Trimming removed 6 bases from V and 5 bases from J; junction bases left unmatched: 5. The CDR3 runs 13 residues. The chain's CDR3 is CASTRTGDNEQFF. CDR3 coding DNA: TGTGCCAGCACGCGGACAGGAGACAATGAGCAGTTCTTC.